This is a list of T cell receptor beta chains from one sample in a study of blood T cell repertoires in COVID-19. Repertoires were generated with immunoSEQ multiplex PCR, while TCRdb's copy carries only in-frame clones and drops some. The repertoire has hundreds of thousands of clones, about 89% of them found once; the top ten carry 7.8%. Sequencing was carried out using peripheral blood. These receptors were collected from a woman aged 45-65 years who had recovered from COVID-19. Each CDR3 is given with its conserved first and last residue.

cdr3_length: 13
v_call: TRBV6-5
cdr3_aa: CASSRGENTEAFF

cdr3_length: 17
v_call: TRBV6-2/TRBV6-3
cdr3_aa: CASSYFLGGQGTEPQHF

cdr3_length: 16
v_call: TRBV27
cdr3_aa: CASSSRGLTTNEKLFF

cdr3_length: 14
v_call: TRBV10-3
cdr3_aa: CATLPDIGYNEQFF

cdr3_length: 16
v_call: TRBV10-3
cdr3_aa: CAISPRGAGGPGELFF

cdr3_length: 15
v_call: TRBV6-5
cdr3_aa: CASSYQWTGNTEAFF

cdr3_length: 15
v_call: TRBV4-3
cdr3_aa: CASSQTTGAKNIQYF

cdr3_length: 15
v_call: TRBV19
cdr3_aa: CASTNTWRGNTEAFF

cdr3_length: 14
v_call: TRBV2
cdr3_aa: CASSEQGRDEKLFF

cdr3_length: 17
v_call: TRBV7-9
cdr3_aa: CASSLFSGLSNTGELFF